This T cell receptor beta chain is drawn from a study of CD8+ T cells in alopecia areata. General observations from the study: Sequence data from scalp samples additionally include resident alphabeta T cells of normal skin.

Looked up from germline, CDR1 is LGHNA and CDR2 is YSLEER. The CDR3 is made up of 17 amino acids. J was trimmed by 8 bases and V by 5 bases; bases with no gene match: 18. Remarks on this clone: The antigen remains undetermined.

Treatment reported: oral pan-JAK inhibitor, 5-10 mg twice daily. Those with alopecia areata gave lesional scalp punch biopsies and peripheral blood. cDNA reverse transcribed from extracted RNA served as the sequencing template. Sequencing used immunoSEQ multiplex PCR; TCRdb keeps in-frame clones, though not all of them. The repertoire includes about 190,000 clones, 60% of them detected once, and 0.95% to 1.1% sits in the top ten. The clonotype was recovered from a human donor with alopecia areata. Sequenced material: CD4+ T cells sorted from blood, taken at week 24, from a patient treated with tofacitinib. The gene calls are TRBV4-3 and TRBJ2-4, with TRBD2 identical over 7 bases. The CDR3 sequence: CASSEGGGRGYGDIQYF. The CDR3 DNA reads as TGCGCCAGCAGCGAAGGCGGGGGACGGGGGTATGGGGACATTCAGTACTTC.